A selection of T cell receptor beta chains follows, all from one sample in a study of cytomegalovirus exposure and HLA in healthy donors. Sequencing used immunoSEQ multiplex PCR; TCRdb keeps in-frame clones, though not all of them. The table records about 95,000 clones, roughly two thirds of them present only once. The material sequenced was PBMCs. Source of these receptors: a woman in her fifties or sixties in good health and CMV-seropositive. Each CDR3 is given with its conserved first and last residue. D genes are given only for firm matches. Rows give clone size only sometimes, using once, few, many, or a class for an expanded clone.

j_call	clone_size	v_call	cdr3_length	d_call	cdr3_nt	cdr3_aa
TRBJ1-2	.	TRBV2	15	.	TGTGCCAGCAGTGCATCCAACAGGGAGAACTATGGCTACACCTTC	CASSASNRENYGYTF
TRBJ2-1	.	TRBV27	16	.	TGTGCCAGCAGTTTGCGGGGGGACAGCTCCTACAATGAGCAGTTCTTC	CASSLRGDSSYNEQFF
TRBJ1-1	.	TRBV28	14	.	TGTGCCAGCAGTCCTAGGTCGTATAACACTGAAGCTTTCTTT	CASSPRSYNTEAFF
TRBJ2-5	few	TRBV2	15	TRBD2	TGTGCCAGCAGTGAATCGGGCGGGAGGGCAGAGACCCAGTACTTC	CASSESGGRAETQYF
TRBJ2-2	.	TRBV6-5	16	TRBD2	TGTGCCAGCAGTTACGCTTCGGTAGCGGGAGCCGGGGAGCTGTTTTTT	CASSYASVAGAGELFF
TRBJ1-1	few	TRBV20-1	11	.	TGCAGTACTAGCGGGAACACTGAAGCTTTCTTT	CSTSGNTEAFF
TRBJ1-4	once	TRBV11-2	16	TRBD1	TGTGCCAGCAGCTCGATACAGGGGGCAACTAATGAAAAACTGTTTTTT	CASSSIQGATNEKLFF
TRBJ2-5	.	TRBV4-2	17	TRBD2	TGTGCCAGCAGCCAAGGGTTAGCGGGAGGGCCGGGAGAGACCCAGTACTTC	CASSQGLAGGPGETQYF
TRBJ2-7	.	TRBV28	13	TRBD2	TGTGCCAGCAGTTCCCCCTCGGGGGGCGAGCAGTACTTC	CASSSPSGGEQYF
TRBJ2-1	.	TRBV27	18	TRBD2	TGTGCCAGCACCACGTGGACTAGCGGGAGGGGGCCCTACAATGAGCAGTTCTTC	CASTTWTSGRGPYNEQFF
TRBJ1-5	.	TRBV28	13	.	TGTGCCAGCAGCCTGTATAGCAATCAGCCCCAGCATTTT	CASSLYSNQPQHF
TRBJ1-1	.	TRBV9	15	.	TGTGCCAGCAGCCTCCAGGGTCGTCTGAACACTGAAGCTTTCTTT	CASSLQGRLNTEAFF